The clone carrying this TCR beta chain was picked up many times. Its specificity is not known. As the CDR3 is not closed by the conserved phenylalanine or tryptophan, this likely results from a read error. After constant-region reverse-primer amplification, full-length variable regions underwent semi-nested PCR with Nested Universal Primer A. TCRdb reprocessed the 5' RACE reads via MiXCR and lists one record per CDR3 protein. The table lists some 11,000 distinct CDR3 sequences, about a quarter of them singletons, with under 3% in the top ten. Study-level points and caveats: Tumor Tregs overlapped most with tumor, then blood, naive CD4+ cells. Larger-cohort validation covered only one TCR beta V-J rearrangement. The TCR gene usage of tumor memory CD4+ T cells clustered together with blood and lymph node memory CD4+ cells and with lymph node naive CD4+ cells.

The sorted Tregs were CD4+CD25+CD127-/low cells. This CDR3 has 16 residues. Germline trimming cut 5 bases from V and 4 bases from J; bases unmatched to any gene: 13. Germline V gene data show CDR1 as SEHNR and CDR2 as FQNEAQ (reference sequence). The chain recombines TRBV7-9 with TRBJ1-2; 7 bases align to TRBD1. This TCR was recovered from a female donor with breast cancer. Material for sequencing was Tregs sorted from a lymph node. The CDR3 reads CASSDTLVTGFYGYTS. CDR3 in DNA: TGTGCCAGCAGCGATACCCTGGTGACAGGGTTCTATGGCTACACCTCC.